Listed below are T cell receptor beta chains from one sample, sequenced in a study of blood T cells in healthy people across ages. TCRdb independently ran MiXCR on the 5' RACE reads; one entry per CDR3 protein. The data hold 780,000 or so distinct CDR3 sequences, with about 55% observed a single time. The sample comprised blood. Receptor source: a man older than 75 in good health. Each CDR3 is given with its conserved first and last residue.

TRBV28	.	14	CASRARGQNYEQYF
TRBV3-1	.	12	CASRGQRYEQYF
TRBV5-1	TRBJ2-3	14	CASTQGGVGDTQYF
TRBV6-2/TRBV6-3	TRBJ1-1	13	CASSDRSAAEAFF
TRBV29-1	TRBJ2-3	12	CSVGAGTDTQYF
TRBV29-1	TRBJ2-7	13	CSVVARAPYEQYF
TRBV6-5	TRBJ2-3	14	CASSYGLYPDTQYF
TRBV20-1	TRBJ2-5	11	CSVELGETQYF
TRBV4-1	TRBJ2-4	18	CASSHSPLRGVAKNIQYF
TRBV6-5	TRBJ2-1	13	CASSLGLFNEQLF
TRBV6-1	TRBJ2-1	14	CASSVAGGDDEQFF